One and the same sample provided the 14 T cell receptor beta chains below, sequenced in a study of PD-L1 blockade in urothelial cancer. Sequencing was performed with immunoSEQ multiplex PCR; in TCRdb, only in-frame clones are kept and a portion is missing. This repertoire shows just under 45,000 clones, more than 75% found once; its top ten account for less than 15%. Sequencing was performed on PBMCs, taken around atezolizumab (anti-PD-L1) treatment. The receptors derive from a woman aged 55 to 70 with urothelial cancer.

The V gene is TRBV4-2, the J gene TRBJ2-1; weak D call: TRBD2 (5 bases). This CDR3 has 17 amino acids. CDR1 is LGHNA and CDR2 is YNFKEQ in the germline V gene. Trimming pared 0 bases from V and 4 bases from J, leaving 16 bases between. Here the CDR3 DNA reads TGTGCCAGCAGCCAAGAGGGAGACGGAAGGGTTTACAATGAGCAGTTCTTC. It specifies CASSQEGDGRVYNEQFF.

This clone was picked up a small number of times. The rearrangement links TRBV2 to TRBJ2-1; 8 nucleotides agree with TRBD1. Germline CDR1 is SNHLY and CDR2 is FYNNEI. The length of the CDR3 is 16 residues. The ends lost 5 bases at V and 5 bases at J; junction bases unmatched: 11. CDR3 region: CASSFRDRREDNEQFF. The CDR3 nucleotides read TGTGCCAGCAGTTTTCGGGACAGGAGGGAGGACAATGAGCAGTTCTTC.

The gene calls are TRBV5-1 and TRBJ1-1, with D unresolved. This CDR3 has 15 residues. The germline gives CDR1 SGHRS, CDR2 YFSETQ. Trimming stripped 0 bases from V and 5 bases from J, with 14 bases between. The DNA for the CDR3 is TGCGCCAGCAGCTTGGATCCCAGGCGATATACTGAAGCTTTCTTT. It specifies CASSLDPRRYTEAFF.

The V and J genes are TRBV4-2 and TRBJ1-5, with TRBD1 matching 10 bases. CDR1 and CDR2 from the germline V gene are LGHNA and YNFKEQ. Trimming cost V 4 bases and J 4 bases; bases outside gene matches: 4. The CDR3 totals 15 residues. The CDR3 reads CASSPSDRGNQPQHF. The CDR3 DNA sequence: TGTGCCAGCAGCCCTTCGGACAGGGGGAATCAGCCCCAGCATTTT.

The chain uses TRBV7-2 and TRBJ2-6; 9 bases fit TRBD1. Germline CDR1 is SGHTA and CDR2 is FQGNSA. There are 16 residues in the CDR3. With 5 bases clipped from V and 4 bases from J, the junction kept 6 bases outside the gene matches. The CDR3 protein is CASSPGQGLGANVLTF. DNA for the CDR3: TGTGCCAGCAGCCCAGGACAGGGGTTGGGGGCCAACGTCCTGACTTTC.

V usage is TRBV15 and J usage is TRBJ1-1; tentative D call: TRBD1 (5 bases). CDR1 is LNHNV, CDR2 YYDKDF, per germline (reference sequence). The V gene lost 5 bases and the J gene lost 12 bases, with 25 bases spanning the gap. The CDR3 has 15 residues. The CDR3 DNA reads TGTGCCACCAGCCACCGACAGTTCCAGTCCGGATTGTCTTTCTTT. Protein product: CATSHRQFQSGLSFF.

The genes are TRBV4-1 and TRBJ1-2; no clear D. This CDR3 is built from 15 residues. Per germline, CDR1 MGHRA and CDR2 YSYEKL. Trimming pared 1 base from V and 6 bases from J, leaving 15 bases between. CDR3 protein: CASSQVGGLIHGYTF. The CDR3 nucleotides read TGCGCCAGCAGCCAAGTCGGAGGGCTTATACATGGCTACACCTTC.

V and J are TRBV7-9 and TRBJ2-2; D possibly corresponds to TRBD2 (5 bases). CDR3 length: 14 amino acids. V was shortened by 7 bases and J by 6 bases, with 15 bases between the two germline ends. From germline, CDR1 is SEHNR and CDR2 FQNEAQ (reference sequence). CDR3: CASIEVGAPGELFF. CDR3 DNA: TGTGCCAGCATTGAGGTGGGAGCCCCCGGGGAGCTGTTTTTT.

This chain joins TRBV4-3 and TRBJ2-3, with D unresolved. The germline V gene has CDR1 LGHNA and CDR2 YSLEER. Trimming shortened V by 0 bases and J by 2 bases, and 6 bases separated the two germline ends. The CDR3 contains 14 residues. The CDR3 reads CASSQDRSTDTQYF. The CDR3 bases are TGCGCCAGCAGCCAAGATAGATCCACAGATACGCAGTATTTT.

The chain links TRBV5-1 to TRBJ2-5; D gene uncertain. The CDR3 loop spans 13 amino acids. The germline V gene has CDR1 SGHRS and CDR2 YFSETQ. Trimming took 7 bases from V and 1 from J, leaving 11 bases between them. The CDR3 DNA follows: TGCGCCAGCTCTAGGAGTGGCCAAGAGACCCAGTACTTC. It specifies CASSRSGQETQYF.

The chain links TRBV28 to TRBJ2-6; D perhaps matches TRBD1 (6 bases). Deletions cut 10 bases from V and 4 bases from J, with 14 bases between. The CDR3 is 14 residues long. The germline V gene encodes CDR1 MDHEN and CDR2 SYDVKM. This chain's CDR3 is CATLQGPGANVLTF. CDR3 nucleotides: TGTGCCACCCTACAGGGCCCCGGGGCCAACGTCCTGACTTTC.

The V and J genes are TRBV7-9 and TRBJ2-1; weak D call: TRBD2 (5 bases). Between the trimmed V and J ends, which lost 5 bases and 3 bases, there was a span of 14 bases. The germline CDR1 and CDR2 sequences are SEHNR and FQNEAQ (reference sequence). The CDR3 covers 15 residues. In nucleotides, the CDR3 is TGTGCCAGCAGCCCACTAGGGAGAGACTACAATGAGCAGTTCTTC. Translating gives CASSPLGRDYNEQFF.

V and J are TRBV13 and TRBJ2-1; 8 nucleotides agree with TRBD2. V lost 4 bases to trimming and J lost 7 bases; unmatched junction nucleotides: 12. CDR3 size: 16 residues. Germline V gene lookup returns CDR1 PRHDT and CDR2 FYEKMQ (reference sequence). CDR3 region: CASSYGTSGGRNEQFF. In DNA form, the CDR3 reads TGTGCCAGCAGCTATGGAACTAGCGGAGGGAGGAATGAGCAGTTCTTC.

This chain joins TRBV28 and TRBJ2-7; TRBD2 might be the D (6 bases). Germline V lookup: CDR1 MDHEN, CDR2 SYDVKM. The V and J ends lost 4 bases and 1 base respectively, with 11 bases between them. The length of the CDR3 is 14 residues. The CDR3, as DNA: TGTGCCAGCAGTTCGGGGGACCTTTCCTACGAGCAGTACTTC. This encodes CASSSGDLSYEQYF.